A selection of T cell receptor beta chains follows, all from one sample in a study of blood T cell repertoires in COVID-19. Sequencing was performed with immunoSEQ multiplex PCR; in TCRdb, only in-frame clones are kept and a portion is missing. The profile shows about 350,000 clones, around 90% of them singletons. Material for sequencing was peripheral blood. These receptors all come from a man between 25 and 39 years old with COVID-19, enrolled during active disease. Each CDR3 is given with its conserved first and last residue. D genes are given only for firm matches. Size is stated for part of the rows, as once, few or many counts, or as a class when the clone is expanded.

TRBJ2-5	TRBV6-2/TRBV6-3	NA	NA	TGTGCCAGCAGTTCACTAGCAGGGGGAGAGACCCAGTACTTC	CASSSLAGGETQYF
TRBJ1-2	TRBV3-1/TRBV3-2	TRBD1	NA	TGTGCCAGCAGCCCTCGACAGGGCTCGGGCTATGGCTACACCTTC	CASSPRQGSGYGYTF
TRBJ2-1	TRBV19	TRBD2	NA	TGTGCCAGTAGTACCCTGGGCGCGGGGGGCCGGGGTGAGCAGTTCTTC	CASSTLGAGGRGEQFF
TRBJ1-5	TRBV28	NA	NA	TGTGCCAGCAGTTCGGGGGGCAGCAATCAGCCCCAGCATTTT	CASSSGGSNQPQHF
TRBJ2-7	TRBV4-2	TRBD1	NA	TGTGCCAGCAGGCAGGACAGGGGAAGTTTATACGAGCAGTACTTC	CASRQDRGSLYEQYF
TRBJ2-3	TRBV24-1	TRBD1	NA	TGTGCCACCAGCTACGGGACAGGGGAGGTAGATACGCAGTATTTT	CATSYGTGEVDTQYF
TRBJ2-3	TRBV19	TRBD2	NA	TGTGCCAGTAGTATAGGAAGGACTAGCGACGTGGTGACAGATACGCAGTATTTT	CASSIGRTSDVVTDTQYF
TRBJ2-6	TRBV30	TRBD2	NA	TGTGCCTGGAGTGTACTTAGGACTAGCGGGACCTCTGGGGCCAACGTCCTGACTTTC	CAWSVLRTSGTSGANVLTF
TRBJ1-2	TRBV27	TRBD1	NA	TGTGCCAGCAGTTTAACGACAGGGGCCCTCTATGGCTACACCTTC	CASSLTTGALYGYTF
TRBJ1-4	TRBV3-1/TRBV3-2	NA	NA	TGTGCCAGCAGCCCACCCGGGGGGGAAAAACTGTTTTTT	CASSPPGGEKLFF
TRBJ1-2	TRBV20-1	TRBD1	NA	TGCAGTGCTTGGACAGGGATTCTCTACACCTTC	CSAWTGILYTF
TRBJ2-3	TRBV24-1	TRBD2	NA	TGTGCCACCAGTGATTGGGCTAGAGCGGGAGATAGCACAGATACGCAGTATTTT	CATSDWARAGDSTDTQYF
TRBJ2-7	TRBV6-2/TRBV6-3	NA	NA	TGTGCCAGCAGTTCGGACAGAACCTACGAGCAGTACTTC	CASSSDRTYEQYF
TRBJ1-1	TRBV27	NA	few	TGTGCCAGCAGTTTCGAGGGAAGGTCGACTGAAGCTTTCTTT	CASSFEGRSTEAFF
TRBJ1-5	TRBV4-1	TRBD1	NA	TGCGCCAGCAGCCTACAGGGGATGGGCAATCAGCCCCAGCATTTT	CASSLQGMGNQPQHF
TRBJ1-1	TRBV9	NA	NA	TGTGCCAGCAGCGTAGGAGTGAGGTTGGGGCGGAAGAACACTGAAGCTTTCTTT	CASSVGVRLGRKNTEAFF
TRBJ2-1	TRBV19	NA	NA	TGTGCCAGTAGTATAGTTGTACTTAATGAGCAGTTCTTC	CASSIVVLNEQFF
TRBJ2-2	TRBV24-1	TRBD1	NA	TGTGCCACCAGTGACACCGGGACAGGGGGCGGGGAGCTGTTTTTT	CATSDTGTGGGELFF